This T cell receptor beta chain appears in the sequencing data of a study of graft-versus-host responses after intestinal transplantation. About the study: Recipients had transplants, and these were multivisceral, liver-intestinal, or isolated intestinal. Anti-thymocyte globulin was used for induction in all recipients, who then took tacrolimus and steroids for approximately three years.

The V end lost 0 bases, the J end lost 5 bases, and 4 bases lay between the germline ends. The germline CDR1 and CDR2 sequences are DFQATT and SNEGSKA (reference sequence). This CDR3 is built from 11 residues. Study outcomes and limitations: Recipient marrow harbored GvH clones, some of which surfaced first in ileum or blood. Allografts carried high graft-versus-host to host-versus-graft clonal ratios in patients having graft-donor T cell macrochimerism.

Details on this clone: Its antigen remains unidentified.

Assay used: immunoSEQ multiplex PCR; TCRdb lists only in-frame clones, some missing. The repertoire has some 55,000 clones, about 90% of them found once; the top ten carry approximately 5.1%. This specimen consisted of PBMCs, obtained roughly 680 days after intestinal transplant. This receptor was taken from a human patient who received an intestinal transplant, so some T cells may come from the graft donor. The V and J genes are TRBV20-1 and TRBJ2-5; D gene uncertain. CDR3 in DNA: TGCAGTGCTAGAGATTTCGAGACCCAGTACTTC. Translation gives CSARDFETQYF.